One and the same sample provided the 22 T cell receptor beta chains below, sequenced in a study of a mutant IDH1 vaccine in newly diagnosed glioma. Time point defined: week 35, safety follow-up. Alongside topical imiquimod, each dose of vaccine comprised 300 ug of mutant IDH1 20-mer peptide. The protocol was immunoSEQ multiplex PCR, while the TCRdb copy is restricted to in-frame clones and leaves out a portion. Of around 45,000 clones listed, roughly 91% are singletons. These receptors have no known antigen. The sequencing used PBMCs, collected from a glioma patient whose treatment included an IDH1 peptide vaccine. These TCRs come from a woman aged 40 to 50 with glioma.

This clone was recorded once. This chain uses TRBV5-1 with TRBJ1-1; D is unresolved. V lost 2 bases and J 6 bases, leaving 26 bases between the germline ends. Germline CDR1 is SGHRS and CDR2 is YFSETQ. This CDR3 contains 18 residues. CDR3 in amino acids: CASSFAPTGHSVVPEAFF. CDR3 nucleotides: TGCGCCAGCAGCTTCGCGCCGACGGGCCACTCGGTGGTTCCTGAAGCTTTCTTT.

Regarding this clone: Other nucleotide sequences in the sample specify the same CDR3. J is TRBJ2-7 and V is TRBV7-2, with D perhaps TRBD2 (5 bases). Germline V gene lookup returns CDR1 SGHTA and CDR2 FQGNSA. The CDR3 spans 12 residues. V dropped 1 base and J dropped 6 bases, with 7 bases sitting between them. CDR3 amino acids: CASSLVRGEQYF. CDR3 DNA: TGTGCCAGCAGCTTAGTCCGGGGCGAGCAGTACTTC.

The rearrangement joins TRBV7-2 to TRBJ1-5, with D hard to call. V was shortened by 2 bases and J by 3 bases, with 11 bases between the two germline ends. The CDR3 is 15 amino acids. The V gene's germline CDR1 is SGHTA and CDR2 FQGNSA. As DNA, the CDR3 is TGTGCCAGCAGCTTATCCCCACGGATCAATCAGCCCCAGCATTTT. Amino acid sequence: CASSLSPRINQPQHF. The full variable domain, its missing parts supplied by reference TRBV7-2 and TRBJ1-5, is GAGVSQSPSNKVTEKGKDVELRCDPISGHTALYWYRQSLGQGLEFLIYFQGNSAPDKSGLPSDRFSAERTGGSVSTLTIQRTQQEDSAVYLCASSLSPRINQPQHFGDGTRLSIL.

This clone was picked up one time. The genes are TRBV19 and TRBJ1-5; TRBD1 matches at 7 bases. This CDR3 has 16 residues. J gave up 3 bases and V 4 bases, and 9 bases lay outside the gene matches. Germline CDR1 LNHDA, CDR2 SQIVND (reference sequence). CDR3 protein: CASSTRGQITNQPQHF. DNA for the CDR3: TGTGCCAGTAGTACTCGGGGACAGATTACCAATCAGCCCCAGCATTTT.

The chain employs TRBV9 and TRBJ2-2; D gene uncertain. There are 15 residues in the CDR3. Germline V gene sequence: CDR1 SGDLS, CDR2 YYNGEE. V was trimmed by 7 bases and J by 2 bases, leaving 15 bases between them. In DNA, the CDR3 is TGTGCCAGCGGTACGTCGACCGGAAACACCGGGGAGCTGTTTTTT. This translates into CASGTSTGNTGELFF. The full variable domain, its missing parts supplied by reference TRBV9 and TRBJ2-2, is DSGVTQTPKHLITATGQRVTLRCSPRSGDLSVYWYQQSLDQGLQFLIQYYNGEERAKGNILERFSAQQFPDLHSELNLSSLELGDSALYFCASGTSTGNTGELFFGEGSRLTVL.

This clone has a handful of counts. This rearrangement joins TRBV14 to TRBJ2-1, with D possibly TRBD2 on 5 matching bases. Germline assignment: CDR1 SGHDN and CDR2 FVKESK. This CDR3 has 13 amino acids. V dropped 4 bases and J dropped 9 bases, with 13 bases sitting between them. CDR3 bases: TGTGCCAGCAGCCCGCAAGACTACGGTGAGCAGTTCTTC. Translating it yields CASSPQDYGEQFF.

The chain joins TRBV2 to TRBJ2-5; the D gene is possibly TRBD1 (5 bases). Trimming shortened V by 4 bases and J by 2 bases, and 11 bases separated the two germline ends. CDR3 size: 14 residues. In germline, CDR1 is SNHLY, CDR2 FYNNEI. This CDR3 is CASSVRQGQETQYF. CDR3 coding DNA: TGTGCCAGCAGTGTCCGGCAGGGTCAAGAGACCCAGTACTTC.

This clone has a handful of counts. The V call is TRBV29-1, the J call TRBJ1-1, with D unresolved. Germline V lookup: CDR1 SQVTM, CDR2 ANQGSEA. Trimming shortened V by 7 bases and J by 0 bases, and 12 bases separated the two germline ends. The CDR3 is 13 amino acids. CDR3 sequence (DNA): TGCAGCGCGGCGGGTTACTTGAACACTGAAGCTTTCTTT. This translates into CSAAGYLNTEAFF.

CDR3 in DNA: TGTGCCAGCAGCGTTGGGGGACTAGCGGGAGTCTGGGAGCAGTACTTC. Translating gives CASSVGGLAGVWEQYF. This sequence joins TRBV9 and TRBJ2-7, with 14 bases identical to TRBD2. In germline, CDR1 is SGDLS, CDR2 YYNGEE. V was pared by 2 bases and J by 7 bases, with 8 bases of the junction left unmatched. The CDR3 sequence is 16 residues long.

This clone appeared once. The CDR3 is CASSPGQVSGNTIYF. The CDR3 nucleotides are TGTGCCAGTAGCCCGGGACAAGTCTCTGGAAACACCATATATTTT. This chain uses TRBV19 with TRBJ1-3, with TRBD1 as a possible D gene (6 bases). Germline assignment: CDR1 LNHDA and CDR2 SQIVND (reference sequence). The V end lost 6 bases, the J end lost 0 bases, and 12 bases lay between the germline ends. The CDR3 loop spans 15 amino acids.

The rearrangement joins TRBV7-8 to TRBJ2-4, with D perhaps TRBD2 (6 bases). Germline V CDR1 and CDR2: SGHVS, FQNEAQ. CDR3 length: 16 residues. The V end was cut by 5 bases, the J end by 0 bases, with 14 bases between. CDR3 DNA sequence: TGTGCCAGCAGCCTAGACTGGGGACTAGCCAAAAACATTCAGTACTTC. Translation: CASSLDWGLAKNIQYF.

V is TRBV2 and J is TRBJ1-5; D uncertain. Trimming pared 6 bases from V and 0 bases from J, leaving 12 bases between. The V gene's germline CDR1 is SNHLY and CDR2 FYNNEI. The CDR3 covers 15 residues. DNA of the CDR3: TGTGCCAGCAGGGACGGTACCAATAGCAATCAGCCCCAGCATTTT. It specifies CASRDGTNSNQPQHF.

This clone has only one observation. V gene TRBV2 combines with J gene TRBJ2-1; 11 bases map to TRBD2. The V gene's germline CDR1 is SNHLY and CDR2 FYNNEI. V lost 6 bases and J lost 4; bases outside the gene matches: 5. The CDR3 is 15 residues long. The CDR3 here is CASRDTSGSYNEQFF. In DNA form, the CDR3 reads TGTGCCAGCAGGGATACTAGCGGGAGTTACAATGAGCAGTTCTTC. Supplemented by reference TRBV2 and TRBJ2-1, the full variable domain reads EPEVTQTPSHQVTQMGQEVILRCVPISNHLYFYWYRQILGQKVEFLVSFYNNEISEKSEIFDDQFSVERPDGSNFTLKIRSTKLEDSAMYFCASRDTSGSYNEQFFGPGTRLTVL.

The V gene is TRBV4-1, the J gene TRBJ2-7, with 8 positions matching TRBD1. In germline, CDR1 is MGHRA, CDR2 YSYEKL. CDR3 length: 15 residues. After removal of 4 bases from V and 6 bases from J, the junction contained 11 bases not matched to a gene. The CDR3 spells CASSRVDRGLGEQYF. The DNA for the CDR3 is TGCGCCAGCAGCCGAGTTGACAGGGGCCTGGGCGAGCAGTACTTC.

This chain joins TRBV4-3 and TRBJ2-3; D perhaps matches TRBD2 (6 bases). The CDR3 runs to 15 residues. Germline CDR1 LGHNA, CDR2 YSLEER. V lost 0 bases and J 5 bases, leaving 12 bases between the germline ends. CDR3 nucleotides: TGCGCCAGCAGCCAAGATGTACTAGCTGGAGATACGCAGTATTTT. It yields the protein CASSQDVLAGDTQYF.

In nucleotides, the CDR3 is TGTGCCAGCAGCCAAGAGCAGGGGGGGATGACCGGGGAGCTGTTTTTT. Residues: CASSQEQGGMTGELFF. The chain employs TRBV4-2 and TRBJ2-2; D could derive from TRBD1 or TRBD2 (7 bases each). V lost 0 bases to trimming and J lost 5 bases, with 13 bases between them. This CDR3 contains 16 residues. Germline V gene lookup returns CDR1 LGHNA and CDR2 YNFKEQ.

The chain is built from TRBV14 and TRBJ2-1; 11 nucleotides line up with TRBD1. Germline CDR1 and CDR2: SGHDN and FVKESK. The V and J ends lost 4 bases and 7 bases, in that order; junction bases with no gene match: 12. CDR3 size: 17 residues. DNA of the CDR3: TGTGCCAGCAGCCTACGAGGACAGGGGGCGATGGATAATGAGCAGTTCTTC. This translates into CASSLRGQGAMDNEQFF.

The chain employs TRBV27 and TRBJ2-2; D may correspond to TRBD1 or TRBD2 (5 bases each). V was trimmed by 3 bases and J by 6 bases, leaving 11 bases between them. Germline values: CDR1 MNHEY, CDR2 SMNVEV (reference sequence). The CDR3 is 14 amino acids. CDR3 sequence reads: CASSFLPGPGELFF. In DNA, the CDR3 is TGTGCCAGCAGTTTCCTTCCGGGACCCGGGGAGCTGTTTTTT.

Note on this clone: The sample has other DNA sequences that encode this CDR3 too. The chain recombines TRBV5-1 with TRBJ1-2, with D perhaps TRBD1 (5 bases). This CDR3 is built from 15 residues. Germline CDR1 reads SGHRS; CDR2 reads YFSETQ. Deletions cut 1 base from V and 0 bases from J, with 10 bases between. The CDR3 spells CASSLSGTSNYGYTF. The CDR3, as DNA: TGCGCCAGCAGCTTGTCGGGGACCTCTAACTATGGCTACACCTTC.

The rearrangement uses TRBV7-8 and TRBJ1-4; D not certain. The CDR3 length is 16 residues. The germline V gene encodes CDR1 SGHVS and CDR2 FQNEAQ. Trimming pared 1 base from V and 7 bases from J, leaving 16 bases between. DNA for the CDR3: TGTGCCAGCAGCTTAGATTTAGTGGGAGCGGGTGAAAAACTGTTTTTT. Its translation: CASSLDLVGAGEKLFF.

The chain recombines TRBV5-1 with TRBJ1-2, with D uncertain. The CDR3 consists of 13 residues. Germline V CDR1 and CDR2: SGHRS, YFSETQ. Deletions cut 0 bases from V and 6 bases from J, with 9 bases between. As DNA, the CDR3 is TGCGCCAGCAGCTTGGACCAGCTGGATGGCTACACCTTC. Translating it yields CASSLDQLDGYTF.

This chain joins TRBV4-1 and TRBJ2-5, with D maybe TRBD2 (6 bases). Per the germline V gene, CDR1 is MGHRA and CDR2 is YSYEKL. Trimming cost V 1 base and J 5 bases, with 11 bases left between them. The CDR3 is 14 residues long. This CDR3 is CASSQAVAVETQYF. The CDR3 DNA sequence: TGCGCCAGCAGCCAAGCCGTAGCGGTGGAGACCCAGTACTTC.